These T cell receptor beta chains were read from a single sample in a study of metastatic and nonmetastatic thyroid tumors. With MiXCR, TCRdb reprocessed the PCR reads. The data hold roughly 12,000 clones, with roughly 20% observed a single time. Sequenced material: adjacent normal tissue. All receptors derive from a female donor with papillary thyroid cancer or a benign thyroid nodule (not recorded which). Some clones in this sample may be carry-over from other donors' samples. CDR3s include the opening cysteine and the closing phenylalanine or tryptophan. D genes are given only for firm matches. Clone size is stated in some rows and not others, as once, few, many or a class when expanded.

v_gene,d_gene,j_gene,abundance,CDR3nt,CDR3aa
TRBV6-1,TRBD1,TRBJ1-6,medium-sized,TGTGCCAGCAGTGAAGCGCCCAGGGGGCCTCTTAGTTCACCCCTCCACTTT,CASSEAPRGPLSSPLHF
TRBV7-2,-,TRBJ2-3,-,TGTGCCAGCAGCTTCACGGCCGCTACAGAGACGCAGTATTTT,CASSFTAATETQYF
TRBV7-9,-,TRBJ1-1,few,TGTGCCAGCAGCTTCAGGGAAGCGGAAGCTTTCTTT,CASSFREAEAFF
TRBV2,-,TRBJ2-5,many,TGTGCCAGCACACTACCCCCCCTAGAGACCCAGTACTTC,CASTLPPLETQYF
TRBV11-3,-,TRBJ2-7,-,TGTGCCAGCAGCCTCACCCAAAGGGGGTACGAGCAGTACTTC,CASSLTQRGYEQYF
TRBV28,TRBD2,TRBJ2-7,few,TGTGCCAGCACTTCTATGGGGGGGACTAGTAGGTACGAGCAGTACTTC,CASTSMGGTSRYEQYF
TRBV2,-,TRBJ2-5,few,TGTGCCAGCTCCGAGGATACCCAGTACTTC,CASSEDTQYF
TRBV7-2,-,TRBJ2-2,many,TGTGCCAGCAGCCACGAATTCCGGGGGTCTAACACCGGGGAGCTGTTTTTT,CASSHEFRGSNTGELFF
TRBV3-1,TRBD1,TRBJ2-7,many,TGTGCCAGCAGCCGACATAGGACAGGTCCGACCTACGAGCAGTACTTC,CASSRHRTGPTYEQYF
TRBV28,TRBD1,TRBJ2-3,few,TGTGCCAGCAGTGAGACAGGGGAGGTCGCAGATACGCAGTATTTT,CASSETGEVADTQYF
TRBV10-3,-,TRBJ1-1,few,TGTGCCACCCGGTGGGCATTGAACACTGAAGCTTTCTTT,CATRWALNTEAFF
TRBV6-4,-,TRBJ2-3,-,TGTGCCAGCCTCACATCTGTCCCACGGATGGGTCCGGTGGGCACAGATACGCAGTATTTT,CASLTSVPRMGPVGTDTQYF
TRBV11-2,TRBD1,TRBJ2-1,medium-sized,TGTGCCAGCAGCCCGGAGGACAGGGAGTACAATGAGCAGTTCTTC,CASSPEDREYNEQFF
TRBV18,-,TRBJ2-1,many,TGTGCCAGCTCACCAGGGCCCCCCTCCTACAATGAGCAGTTCTTC,CASSPGPPSYNEQFF
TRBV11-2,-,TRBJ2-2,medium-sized,TGTGCCAGCACTATTCGATCTCCTGGGGAGCTGTTTTTT,CASTIRSPGELFF
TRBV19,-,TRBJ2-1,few,TGTGCCAGTAGTAGGGGCTACAATGAGCAGTTCTTC,CASSRGYNEQFF
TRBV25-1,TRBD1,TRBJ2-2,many,TGTGCCAGCAGTGAAAAGGTCCGGACAGGGGTTCGAGGCGGGGAGCTGTTTTTT,CASSEKVRTGVRGGELFF
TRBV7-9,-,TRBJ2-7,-,TGTGCCAGCAGCTTAGGAGTGACGCCGACCTACGAGCATTACTTC,CASSLGVTPTYEHYF
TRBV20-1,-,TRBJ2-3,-,TGCAGTGCGAATCCACCGTTGGGGAAGGCAGATACGCAGTATTTT,CSANPPLGKADTQYF
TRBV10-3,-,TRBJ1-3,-,TGTGCCATCAGTGATGGCAGCGCAGGAAACACCATATTTTTT,CAISDGSAGNTIFF
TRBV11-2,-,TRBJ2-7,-,TGTGCCAGCACCCTTCGCCGGGGTATCGGGGCCTACGAGCAGTACTTC,CASTLRRGIGAYEQYF
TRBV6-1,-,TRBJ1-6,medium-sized,TGTGCCAGCAGCTCCCTGGACAGACAAAGCTCACCCCTCCACTTT,CASSSLDRQSSPLHF
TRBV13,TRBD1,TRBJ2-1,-,TGTGCCAGCGGCTTAGCCGAGGACAGGGTGCTGAAGAAGTTCTTC,CASGLAEDRVLKKFF
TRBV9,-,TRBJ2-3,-,TGTGCCAGCAGCGGTAACACAGATACGCAGTATTTT,CASSGNTDTQYF
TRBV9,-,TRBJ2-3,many,TGTGCCAGCAGCGTAGCTCCTAACACAGATACGCAGTATTTT,CASSVAPNTDTQYF
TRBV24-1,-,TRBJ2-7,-,TGTGCCACCAGTGGCGGAGCACCCTCCTACGAGCAGTACTTC,CATSGGAPSYEQYF
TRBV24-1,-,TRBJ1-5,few,TGTGCCACCAAGGCGGAGGGTCAGCCCCAGCATTTT,CATKAEGQPQHF
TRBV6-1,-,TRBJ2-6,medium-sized,TGTGCCAGCAGCCGCGACAGGTCCTCTGGGGCCAACGTCCTGACTTTC,CASSRDRSSGANVLTF
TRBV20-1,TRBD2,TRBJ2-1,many,TGCAGTGCTCGTAGCGGGAGCTCCTACAATGAGCAGTTCTTC,CSARSGSSYNEQFF
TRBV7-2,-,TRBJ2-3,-,TGTGCCAGCAGCTTAGCGGGTGGCGGAGATACGCAGTATTTT,CASSLAGGGDTQYF
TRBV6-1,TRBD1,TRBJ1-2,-,TGTGCCAGCAGTGCATTACAGGGGGTCTATGGCTACACCTTC,CASSALQGVYGYTF